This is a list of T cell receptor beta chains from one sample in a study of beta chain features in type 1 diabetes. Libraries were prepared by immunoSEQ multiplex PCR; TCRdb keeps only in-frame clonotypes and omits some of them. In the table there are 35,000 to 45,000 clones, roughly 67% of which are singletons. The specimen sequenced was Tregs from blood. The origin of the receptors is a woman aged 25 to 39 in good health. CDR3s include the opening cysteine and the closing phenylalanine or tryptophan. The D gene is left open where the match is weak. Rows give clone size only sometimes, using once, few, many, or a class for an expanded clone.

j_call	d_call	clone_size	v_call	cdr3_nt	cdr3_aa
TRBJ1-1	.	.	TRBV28	TGTGCCAGCGGGAGGGAAGGGAACACTGAAGCTTTCTTT	CASGREGNTEAFF
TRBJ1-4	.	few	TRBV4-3	TGCGCCAGCAGCCAAGTAGGTCTACAGGAAAAACTGTTTTTT	CASSQVGLQEKLFF
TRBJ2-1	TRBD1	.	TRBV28	TGTGCCAGCAGCTCAGGACAGGGGGCAGGTGAGCAGTTCTTC	CASSSGQGAGEQFF
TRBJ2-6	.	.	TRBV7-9	TGTGCCAGCAGCACCAGAGGTCGGTCGTCCTCTGGGGCCAACGTCCTGACTTTC	CASSTRGRSSSGANVLTF
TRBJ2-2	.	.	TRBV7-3	TGTGCCAGCAGCTTAAGGGCACAGGGAGGGGAGCTGTTTTTT	CASSLRAQGGELFF
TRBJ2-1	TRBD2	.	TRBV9	TGTGCCAGCAGCGTAGCTGGACTAGCGGATGCTAGCTCCTACAATGAGCAGTTCTTC	CASSVAGLADASSYNEQFF
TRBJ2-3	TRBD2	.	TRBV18	TGTGCCAGCTCTCCGGGACTAGGTGCCGATACGCAGTATTTT	CASSPGLGADTQYF
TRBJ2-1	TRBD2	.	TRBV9	TGTGCCAGCAGCGTAGTCACGGGAGGGCCGGGCAATGAGCAGTTCTTC	CASSVVTGGPGNEQFF
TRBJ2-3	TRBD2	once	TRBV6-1	TGTGCCAGCAGTGGGACTAGCGGGAGCATAGGTACGCAGTATTTT	CASSGTSGSIGTQYF
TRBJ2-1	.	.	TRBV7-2	TGTGCCAGCAGAGACACGCCGCTAGCAGGTGGTTACAATGAGCAGTTCTTC	CASRDTPLAGGYNEQFF
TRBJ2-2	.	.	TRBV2	TGTGCCAGCGTTACAGTTAACACCGGGGAGCTGTTTTTT	CASVTVNTGELFF
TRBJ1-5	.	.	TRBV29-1	TGCAGCGTTGAACTCACAGAGAATCAGCCCCAGCATTTT	CSVELTENQPQHF
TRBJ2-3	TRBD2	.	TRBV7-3	TGTGCCAGCAGCCTGACTAGCGGCACAGATACGCAGTATTTT	CASSLTSGTDTQYF
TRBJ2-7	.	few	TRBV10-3	TGTGCCATCAGTGAGGACAACTACGAGCAGTACTTC	CAISEDNYEQYF
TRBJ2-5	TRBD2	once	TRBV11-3	TGTGCCAGCAGCCCAGGGAGCGGGAGTACAGAGACCCAGTACTTC	CASSPGSGSTETQYF
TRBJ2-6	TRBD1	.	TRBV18	TGTGCCAGCTCAGGGACAGGGAGAAGCTCTGGGGCCAACGTCCTGACTTTC	CASSGTGRSSGANVLTF
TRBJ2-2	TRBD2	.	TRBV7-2	TGTGCCAGCAGCTTTCTAGCGGGAGGGACCGGGGAGCTGTTTTTT	CASSFLAGGTGELFF
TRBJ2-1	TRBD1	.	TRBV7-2	TGTGCCAGCAGCTTATTTCAAAGGGGGCACGGCAATGAGCAGTTCTTC	CASSLFQRGHGNEQFF
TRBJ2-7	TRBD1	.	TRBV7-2	TGTGCCAGCAGCTTCGGGACAGGCCTCTACGAGCAGTACTTC	CASSFGTGLYEQYF
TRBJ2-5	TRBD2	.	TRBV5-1	TGCGCCAGCAGCTCGTGGACTAGCGGGGATCAAGAGACCCAGTACTTC	CASSSWTSGDQETQYF
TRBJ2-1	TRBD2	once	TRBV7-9	TGTGCCAGCAGCTCAAGAGCTAGCGGGAGGTTAAATGAGCAGTTCTTC	CASSSRASGRLNEQFF
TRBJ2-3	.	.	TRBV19	TGTGCCAGTAGCCCTAGCCTGACAGATACGCAGTATTTT	CASSPSLTDTQYF
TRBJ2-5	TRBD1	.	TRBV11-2	TGTGCCAGCAGCTTAGAATCAGGGGGCTGGGAGACCCAGTACTTC	CASSLESGGWETQYF
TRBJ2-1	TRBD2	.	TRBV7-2	TGTGCCAGCAGCTTAGGTAGCGGGAGTGGGTACAATGAGCAGTTCTTC	CASSLGSGSGYNEQFF
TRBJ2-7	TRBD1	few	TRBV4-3	TGCGCCAGCAGCCAACAGACAGGGGGCATCTACGAGCAGTACTTC	CASSQQTGGIYEQYF
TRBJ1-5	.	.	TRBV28	TGTGCCAGCAGGAAAAGGGGAGGTCTCAATCAGCCCCAGCATTTT	CASRKRGGLNQPQHF
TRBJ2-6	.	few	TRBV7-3	TGTGCCAGCAGCTTCACTAGCTCTGGGGCCAACGTCCTGACTTTC	CASSFTSSGANVLTF
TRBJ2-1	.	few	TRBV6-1	TGTGCCAGCAATTCCGGGACTGGGCGGAACAATGAGCAGTTCTTC	CASNSGTGRNNEQFF
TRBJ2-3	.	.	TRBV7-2	TGTGCCAGCAGACGAGGCGCGGCCGGGAGCACAGATACGCAGTATTTT	CASRRGAAGSTDTQYF